This TCR beta chain appears in the sequencing data of a study of cytomegalovirus exposure and HLA in healthy donors. Points on this clone: Its antigen is unknown.

General study findings and limits: It was reported in a later analysis that an Asian-associated ancestry cluster showed fewer N-insertions than the 666-donor mean. As immune exposure information, only CMV serostatus was available. A later analysis showed HLA-associated TCR beta chains outstripping equally common others in clonal expansion. Researchers left out some V segments, among them TRBV6-2 and TRBV6-3, as indistinguishable.

This PCR relied on a set of 60 Vbeta primers and 13 Jbeta primers. Profiled with immunoSEQ multiplex PCR; TCRdb holds only in-frame clones, not every one. There are 60,000 to 75,000 clones in the sample; roughly 71% occur only once, and approximately 10% lies in the top ten. Per the germline V gene, CDR1 is SEHNR and CDR2 is FQNEAQ (reference sequence). This CDR3 spans 15 amino acids. After removal of 2 bases from V and 8 bases from J, the junction contained 4 bases not matched to a gene. V usage is TRBV7-9 and J usage is TRBJ2-1, with TRBD2 matching over 12 bases. Source material: PBMCs. This receptor was taken from a woman aged 60-75 years in good health and CMV-seropositive. Here the CDR3 DNA reads TGTGCCAGCAGCTTAAGGACTAGCGGGAAAGATGAGCAGTTCTTC. Translating gives CASSLRTSGKDEQFF.